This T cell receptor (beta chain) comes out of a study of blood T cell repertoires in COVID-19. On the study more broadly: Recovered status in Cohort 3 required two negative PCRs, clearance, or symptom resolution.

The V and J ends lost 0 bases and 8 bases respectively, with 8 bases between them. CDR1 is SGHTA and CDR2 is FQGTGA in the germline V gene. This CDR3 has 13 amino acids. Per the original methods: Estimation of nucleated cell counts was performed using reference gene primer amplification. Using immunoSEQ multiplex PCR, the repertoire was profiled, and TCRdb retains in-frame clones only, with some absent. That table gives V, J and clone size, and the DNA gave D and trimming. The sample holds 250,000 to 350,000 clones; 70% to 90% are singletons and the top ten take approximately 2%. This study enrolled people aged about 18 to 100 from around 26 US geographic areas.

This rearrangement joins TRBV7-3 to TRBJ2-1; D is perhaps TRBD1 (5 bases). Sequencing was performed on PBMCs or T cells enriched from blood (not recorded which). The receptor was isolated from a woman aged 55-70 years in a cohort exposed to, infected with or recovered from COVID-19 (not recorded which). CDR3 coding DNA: TGTGCCAGCAGCTTAACAAGGGGCGATGAGCAGTTCTTC. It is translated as CASSLTRGDEQFF.